This T cell receptor (beta chain) was retrieved from a study of blood T cell repertoires in COVID-19. Here immunoSEQ multiplex PCR was the method, and the copy in TCRdb shows in-frame clones only, minus some. The table shows about 200,000 clones, with about 82% occurring only once. The clonotype originates from a man aged 55-75 years with COVID-19, enrolled during active disease. Sequencing was carried out using peripheral blood.

The CDR3 reads CASSPSGALTMGEQYF. Here the CDR3 DNA reads TGTGCCAGCTCGCCAAGCGGGGCTCTTACTATGGGGGAGCAGTACTTC. The V gene is TRBV5-4, the J gene TRBJ2-7, with 7 nucleotides matching TRBD2. V trimming: 7 bases; J trimming: 7 bases; junction bases outside the gene matches: 20. Looked up from germline, CDR1 is SGHNT and CDR2 is YYREEE (reference sequence). This CDR3 has 16 residues.